This TCR beta chain was retrieved from a study of blood T cell repertoires in COVID-19. Trimming shortened V by 5 bases and J by 0 bases, and 13 bases separated the two germline ends. There are 16 residues in the CDR3. The germline V gene encodes CDR1 SGHAT and CDR2 FQNNGV. Per the original methods: Estimates of nucleated cell counts were drawn from the amplification of reference gene primers. The protocol was immunoSEQ multiplex PCR, while the TCRdb copy is restricted to in-frame clones and leaves out a portion. The DNA was the basis for D and trimming; V, J and clone size are from that table. The top ten clones hold about 3% of a sample with around 300,000 clones, 86% of them seen once. The count of this clone is one.

The chain employs TRBV11-2 and TRBJ1-4; D might be TRBD1 (5 bases). This clonotype was obtained from a woman aged 30 to 39 with active or convalescent COVID-19. Sequences were obtained from peripheral blood. The CDR3 DNA reads as TGTGCCAGCAGCCAGGGCATACTTGCAACTAATGAAAAACTGTTTTTT. This codes for CASSQGILATNEKLFF.